Included here is one TCR beta chain sequence, with context. These data come from a study of blood T cell repertoires in COVID-19. The overall study: Researchers got acute and convalescent COVID-19 samples from the United States, Italy and Spain. T cells, B-cell-depleted T cells, or PBMCs provided the cDNA or gDNA that served as material.

As handled by the study authors: Amplified reference gene primers provided the basis for estimating nucleated cell counts. The method was immunoSEQ multiplex PCR; TCRdb's version includes in-frame clones alone and lacks a portion of them. V and J calls and clone size come straight from that table; D and trimming were deduced from the DNA. Among about 110,000 clones listed, 70% to 90% were seen once. The CDR3 loop spans 18 amino acids. Trimming removed 6 bases from V and 0 bases from J; junction bases left unmatched: 11. The V gene's germline CDR1 is ENHRY and CDR2 SYGVKD. Input material: peripheral blood. The gene calls are TRBV10-3 and TRBJ2-7, with 13 bases identical to TRBD2. The sequence came from a woman in her fifties or sixties with acute or convalescent COVID-19. The CDR3 sequence: CAISLRLAGGPSSYEQYF. The DNA for the CDR3 is TGTGCCATCAGCCTTAGACTAGCGGGGGGCCCCAGCTCCTACGAGCAGTACTTC.